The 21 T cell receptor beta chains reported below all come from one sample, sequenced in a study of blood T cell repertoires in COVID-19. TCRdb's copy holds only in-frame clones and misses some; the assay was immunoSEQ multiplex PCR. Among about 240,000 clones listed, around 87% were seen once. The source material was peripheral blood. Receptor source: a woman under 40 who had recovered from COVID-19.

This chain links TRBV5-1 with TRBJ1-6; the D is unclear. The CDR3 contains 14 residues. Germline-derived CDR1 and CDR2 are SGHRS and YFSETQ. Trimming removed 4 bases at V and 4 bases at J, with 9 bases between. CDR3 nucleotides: TGCGCCAGCAGCCCGGAGGATTATAATTCACCCCTCCACTTT. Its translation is CASSPEDYNSPLHF. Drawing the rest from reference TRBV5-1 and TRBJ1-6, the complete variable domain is KAGVTQTPRYLIKTRGQQVTLSCSPISGHRSVSWYQQTPGQGLQFLFEYFSETQRNKGNFPGRFSGRQFSNSRSEMNVSTLELGDSALYLCASSPEDYNSPLHFGNGTRLTVT.

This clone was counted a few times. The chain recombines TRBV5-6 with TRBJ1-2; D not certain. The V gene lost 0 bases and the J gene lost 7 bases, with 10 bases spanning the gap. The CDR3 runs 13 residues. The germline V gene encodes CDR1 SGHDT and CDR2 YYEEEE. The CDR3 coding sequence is TGTGCCAGCAGCTTGGGGGCAGGAACTGGCTACACCTTC. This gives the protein CASSLGAGTGYTF.

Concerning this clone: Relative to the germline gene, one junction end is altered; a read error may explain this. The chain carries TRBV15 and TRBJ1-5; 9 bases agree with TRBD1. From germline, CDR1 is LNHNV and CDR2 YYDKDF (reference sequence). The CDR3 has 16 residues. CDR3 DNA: TGTACCACCAGCAGACTTCCGGGACAGGGATATCAGCCCCAGCATTTT. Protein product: CTTSRLPGQGYQPQHF.

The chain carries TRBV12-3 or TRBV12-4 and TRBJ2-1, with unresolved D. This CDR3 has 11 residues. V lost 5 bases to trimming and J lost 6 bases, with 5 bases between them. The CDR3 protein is CASSIINEQFF. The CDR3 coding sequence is TGTGCCAGCAGTATCATCAATGAGCAGTTCTTC.

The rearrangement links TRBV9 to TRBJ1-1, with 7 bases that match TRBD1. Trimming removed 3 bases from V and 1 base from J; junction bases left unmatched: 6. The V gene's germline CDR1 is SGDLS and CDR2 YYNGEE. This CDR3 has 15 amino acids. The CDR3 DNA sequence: TGTGCCAGCAGCGCGACCGGGACAGCGAACACTGAAGCTTTCTTT. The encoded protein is CASSATGTANTEAFF.

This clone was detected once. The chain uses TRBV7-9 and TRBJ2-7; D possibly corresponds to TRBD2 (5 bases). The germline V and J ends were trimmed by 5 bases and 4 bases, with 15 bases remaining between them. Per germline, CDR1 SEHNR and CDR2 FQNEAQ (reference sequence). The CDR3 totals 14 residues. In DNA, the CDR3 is TGTGCCAGCAGCACCTTCGAGGGAGCTTACGAGCAGTACTTC. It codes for CASSTFEGAYEQYF.

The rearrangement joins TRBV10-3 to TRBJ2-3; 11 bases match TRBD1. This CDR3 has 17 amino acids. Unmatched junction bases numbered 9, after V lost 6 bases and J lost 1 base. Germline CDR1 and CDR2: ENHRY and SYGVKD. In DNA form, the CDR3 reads TGTGCCATCAGACCGGGACAGGGGGTAAGCGGCACAGATACGCAGTATTTT. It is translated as CAIRPGQGVSGTDTQYF.

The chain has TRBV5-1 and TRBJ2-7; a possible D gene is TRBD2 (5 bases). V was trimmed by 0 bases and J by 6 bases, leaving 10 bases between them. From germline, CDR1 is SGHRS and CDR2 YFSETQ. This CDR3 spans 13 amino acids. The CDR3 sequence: CASSLELRGEQYF. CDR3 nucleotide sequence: TGCGCCAGCAGCTTGGAACTTCGGGGCGAGCAGTACTTC.

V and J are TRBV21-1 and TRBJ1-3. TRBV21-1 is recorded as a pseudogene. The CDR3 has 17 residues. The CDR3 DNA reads TGTGCCAGCAGCAAACCCCATGGGGGGACCCCTGGAAACACCATATATTTT. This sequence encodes CASSKPHGGTPGNTIYF.

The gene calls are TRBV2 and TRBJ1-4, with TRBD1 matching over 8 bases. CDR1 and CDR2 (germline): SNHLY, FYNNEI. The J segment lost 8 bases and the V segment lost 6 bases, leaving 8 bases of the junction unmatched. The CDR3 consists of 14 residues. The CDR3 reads CASRAGQADEKLFF. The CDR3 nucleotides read TGTGCCAGCAGGGCGGGACAGGCTGACGAAAAACTGTTTTTT.

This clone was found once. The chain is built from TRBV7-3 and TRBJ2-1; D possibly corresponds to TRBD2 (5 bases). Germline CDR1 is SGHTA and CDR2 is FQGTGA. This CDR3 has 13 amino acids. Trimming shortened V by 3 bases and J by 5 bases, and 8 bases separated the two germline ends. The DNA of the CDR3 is TGTGCCAGCAGCTTCGGACTTAACAATGAGCAGTTCTTC. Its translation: CASSFGLNNEQFF.

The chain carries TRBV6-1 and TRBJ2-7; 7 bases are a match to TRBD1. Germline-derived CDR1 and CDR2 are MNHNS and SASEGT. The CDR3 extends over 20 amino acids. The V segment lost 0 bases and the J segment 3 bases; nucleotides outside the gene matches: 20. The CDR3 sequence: CASSEALRKNEDRIFYEQYF. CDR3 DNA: TGTGCCAGCAGTGAAGCGCTTCGCAAGAACGAGGACAGGATTTTCTACGAGCAGTACTTC.

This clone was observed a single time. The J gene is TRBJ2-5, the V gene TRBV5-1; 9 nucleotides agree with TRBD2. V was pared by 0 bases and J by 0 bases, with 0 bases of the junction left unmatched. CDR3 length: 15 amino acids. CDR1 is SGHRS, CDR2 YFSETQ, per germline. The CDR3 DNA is TGCGCCAGCAGCTTGGGACTAGCGGACCAAGAGACCCAGTACTTC. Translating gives CASSLGLADQETQYF.

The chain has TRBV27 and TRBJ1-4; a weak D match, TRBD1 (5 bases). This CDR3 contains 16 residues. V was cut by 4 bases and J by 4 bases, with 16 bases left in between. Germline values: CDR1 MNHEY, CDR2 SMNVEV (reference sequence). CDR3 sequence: CASSSISGRLNEKLFF. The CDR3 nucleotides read TGTGCCAGCAGTTCGATCTCAGGGCGACTTAATGAAAAACTGTTTTTT.

The CDR3: CASSSYRGEQFF. Here the CDR3 DNA reads TGTGCCAGCAGCTCCTACAGGGGTGAGCAGTTCTTC. The chain uses TRBV7-2 and TRBJ2-1; 7 bases are shared with TRBD1. Trimming cost V 4 bases and J 9 bases; bases outside gene matches: 3. This CDR3 is built from 12 residues. In germline, CDR1 is SGHTA, CDR2 FQGNSA. Based on the CDR3 plus reference TRBV7-2 and TRBJ2-1, the full variable domain is GAGVSQSPSNKVTEKGKDVELRCDPISGHTALYWYRQSLGQGLEFLIYFQGNSAPDKSGLPSDRFSAERTGGSVSTLTIQRTQQEDSAVYLCASSSYRGEQFFGPGTRLTVL.

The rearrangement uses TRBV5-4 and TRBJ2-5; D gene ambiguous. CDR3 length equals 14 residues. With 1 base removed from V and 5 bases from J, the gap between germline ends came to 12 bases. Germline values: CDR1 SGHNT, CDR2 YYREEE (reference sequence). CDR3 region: CASSLTTSGETQYF. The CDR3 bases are TGTGCCAGCAGCTTGACAACCTCCGGGGAGACCCAGTACTTC.

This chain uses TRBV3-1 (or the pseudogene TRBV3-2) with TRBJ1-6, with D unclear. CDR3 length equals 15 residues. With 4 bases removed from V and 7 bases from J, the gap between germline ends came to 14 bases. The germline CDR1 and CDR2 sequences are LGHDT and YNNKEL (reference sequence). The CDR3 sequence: CASSLGVARNSPLHF. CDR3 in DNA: TGTGCCAGCAGCCTAGGAGTGGCAAGGAATTCACCCCTCCACTTT.

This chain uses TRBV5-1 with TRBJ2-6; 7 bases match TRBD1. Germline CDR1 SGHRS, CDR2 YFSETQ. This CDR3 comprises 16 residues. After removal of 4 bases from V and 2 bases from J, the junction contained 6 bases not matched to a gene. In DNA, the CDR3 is TGCGCCAGCAGCACCCTAGGGGGCGCTGGGGCCAACGTCCTGACTTTC. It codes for CASSTLGGAGANVLTF. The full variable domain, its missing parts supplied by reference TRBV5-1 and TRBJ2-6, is KAGVTQTPRYLIKTRGQQVTLSCSPISGHRSVSWYQQTPGQGLQFLFEYFSETQRNKGNFPGRFSGRQFSNSRSEMNVSTLELGDSALYLCASSTLGGAGANVLTFGAGSRLTVL.

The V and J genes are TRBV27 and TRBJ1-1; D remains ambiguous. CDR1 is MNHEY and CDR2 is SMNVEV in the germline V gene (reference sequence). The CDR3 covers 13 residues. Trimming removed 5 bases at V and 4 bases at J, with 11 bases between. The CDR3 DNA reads TGTGCCAGCAGTCCATGGTCGCGCACTGAAGCTTTCTTT. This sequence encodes CASSPWSRTEAFF.

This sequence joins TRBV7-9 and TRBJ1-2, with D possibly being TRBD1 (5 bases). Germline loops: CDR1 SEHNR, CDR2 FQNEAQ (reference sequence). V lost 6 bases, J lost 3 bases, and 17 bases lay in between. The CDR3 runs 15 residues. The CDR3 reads CASSTLSRVDYGYTF. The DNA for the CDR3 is TGTGCCAGCAGTACGTTGAGCAGGGTGGACTATGGCTACACCTTC.

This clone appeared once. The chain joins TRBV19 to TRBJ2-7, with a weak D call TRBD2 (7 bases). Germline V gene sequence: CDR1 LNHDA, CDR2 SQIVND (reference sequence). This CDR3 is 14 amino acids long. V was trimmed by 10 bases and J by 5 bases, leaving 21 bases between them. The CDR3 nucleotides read TGTGCCACTTCCAGACGCGGGGGCGGCGACGAGCAGTACTTC. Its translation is CATSRRGGGDEQYF.